The T cell receptor beta chain under discussion was sequenced for a study of identifying expanded T cells in peripheral blood. TCRdb's table, derived via immunoSEQ multiplex PCR, lists solely in-frame clones and lacks some. The sample consists of about 94,000 clones, 88% of them appearing once. Germline CDR1 is MNHEY and CDR2 is SVGAGI. Trimming took 5 bases from V and 4 from J; bases not matched to a gene: 6. This CDR3 is 15 amino acids long. The material sequenced was blood. This clonotype was sampled from a person aged 18-70 years in good health. The V call is TRBV6-5, the J call TRBJ1-2; the match to TRBD1 covers 11 bases. This CDR3 is CASSNSGTGGYGYTF. The CDR3 bases are TGTGCCAGCAGTAATTCCGGGACAGGGGGCTATGGCTACACCTTC.